Below, 22 T cell receptor beta chains from the same sample are listed, as sequenced in a study of shared T cell receptors in the human thymus. Data came from immunoSEQ multiplex PCR; TCRdb stores just in-frame clones and leaves some out. The sample has roughly 660,000 clones, roughly 90% seen once. The same data also went into a second study, on human thymus T cells.

Sequenced sample: thymocytes. These receptors originate from a boy under three years old with a congenital heart defect.

A note on this clone: The identical CDR3 is also encoded by other nucleotide sequences in the sample. The chain has TRBV14 and TRBJ1-1, with TRBD1 matching over 8 bases. CDR1 and CDR2 from the germline V gene are SGHDN and FVKESK. V was pared by 4 bases and J by 2 bases, with 3 bases of the junction left unmatched. This CDR3 has 14 residues. The CDR3 coding sequence is TGTGCCAGCAGCCGGCAGGGGGCAAACACTGAAGCTTTCTTT. It is translated as CASSRQGANTEAFF.

The chain is built from TRBV15 and TRBJ2-7; 8 bases fit TRBD2. Trimming took 8 bases from V and 5 from J; bases not matched to a gene: 14. This CDR3 has 15 residues. CDR1 is LNHNV and CDR2 is YYDKDF in the germline V gene (reference sequence). CDR3 sequence (DNA): TGTGCCACCTCCCCCAAGACCGGGACTAGAAACGAGCAGTACTTC. This sequence encodes CATSPKTGTRNEQYF.

This clone is a singleton in its sample. The V call is TRBV6-5, the J call TRBJ2-1; D possibly corresponds to TRBD2 (5 bases). The CDR3 length is 15 residues. The ends were cut back, 2 bases at V and 6 bases at J, with 14 bases in the middle. Germline values: CDR1 MNHEY, CDR2 SVGAGI. DNA of the CDR3: TGTGCCAGCAGTTACGCCCGGGAAAACGGCAATGAGCAGTTCTTC. This translates into CASSYARENGNEQFF.

The chain uses TRBV13 and TRBJ2-3; D ambiguous. The germline gives CDR1 PRHDT, CDR2 FYEKMQ (reference sequence). CDR3 length: 13 residues. Trimming took off 1 base at V and 4 bases at J, with 6 bases between the two ends. CDR3: CASSLVAPDTQYF. As DNA, the CDR3 is TGTGCCAGCAGCTTAGTCGCGCCAGATACGCAGTATTTT. The full variable domain, completed using reference TRBV13 and TRBJ2-3, is AAGVIQSPRHLIKEKRETATLKCYPIPRHDTVYWYQQGPGQDPQFLISFYEKMQSDKGSIPDRFSAQQFSDYHSELNMSSLELGDSALYFCASSLVAPDTQYFGPGTRLTVL.

The rearrangement joins TRBV27 to TRBJ2-7; 10 nucleotides agree with TRBD2. The CDR3 spans 16 residues. V lost 1 base, J lost 5 bases, and 8 bases stayed unmatched. The germline V gene encodes CDR1 MNHEY and CDR2 SMNVEV (reference sequence). The CDR3 protein is CASSLYTSGALHEQYF. CDR3 nucleotide sequence: TGTGCCAGCAGTTTATACACTAGCGGGGCCCTCCACGAGCAGTACTTC.

The rearrangement joins TRBV4-3 to TRBJ2-5, with D maybe TRBD2 (6 bases). V lost 3 bases to trimming and J lost 3 bases, with 14 bases between them. The germline gives CDR1 LGHNA, CDR2 YSLEER. There are 15 residues in the CDR3. The CDR3 here is CASSHGRRKEETQYF. The CDR3 nucleotides read TGCGCCAGCAGCCATGGGAGGCGGAAGGAAGAGACCCAGTACTTC.

The chain carries TRBV4-3 and TRBJ2-7; 9 positions match TRBD1. The CDR3 consists of 14 residues. V gave up 6 bases and J gave up 5 bases; unmatched junction bases: 8. Germline values: CDR1 LGHNA, CDR2 YSLEER. DNA for the CDR3: TGCGCCAGCAGTCCCGGGACAGGGCCGAACGAGCAGTACTTC. Amino acid sequence: CASSPGTGPNEQYF.

This chain links TRBV14 with TRBJ2-1, with D perhaps TRBD1 (6 bases). CDR1 is SGHDN and CDR2 is FVKESK in the germline V gene. The CDR3 is 16 residues long. The germline V and J ends were trimmed by 2 bases and 6 bases, with 17 bases remaining between them. In DNA, the CDR3 is TGTGCCAGCAGCCAAATTTGGGGACAAGCCTCCAATGAGCAGTTCTTC. This encodes CASSQIWGQASNEQFF. Full variable domain (outside the CDR3, taken from reference TRBV14 and TRBJ2-1): EAGVTQFPSHSVIEKGQTVTLRCDPISGHDNLYWYRRVMGKEIKFLLHFVKESKQDESGMPNNRFLAERTGGTYSTLKVQPAELEDSGVYFCASSQIWGQASNEQFFGPGTRLTVL.

This clone has just one count. V gene TRBV4-2 combines with J gene TRBJ2-7; D uncertain. This CDR3 has 15 amino acids. In germline, CDR1 is LGHNA, CDR2 YNFKEQ. The ends were cut back, 0 bases at V and 8 bases at J, with 17 bases in the middle. For the CDR3, the DNA is TGTGCCAGCAGCCAAGATGGCGGCTCTTCTACGCAGCAGTACTTC. Translating it yields CASSQDGGSSTQQYF.

The chain carries TRBV27 and TRBJ2-1; TRBD1 aligns across 7 bases. Germline CDR1 and CDR2: MNHEY and SMNVEV (reference sequence). V shed 2 bases and J 1 base; nucleotides not matched to a gene: 5. This CDR3 is 16 amino acids long. This CDR3 reads CASSLDRVRSYNEQFF. DNA for the CDR3: TGTGCCAGCAGTTTAGACAGGGTAAGATCCTACAATGAGCAGTTCTTC.

J is TRBJ1-1 and V is TRBV25-1, with 7 bases aligning to TRBD1. The CDR3 extends over 14 amino acids. Trimming removed 4 bases from V and 4 bases from J; junction bases left unmatched: 6. From germline, CDR1 is MGHDK and CDR2 SYGVNS. The CDR3 reads CASSGPAGGTEAFF. The CDR3, as DNA: TGTGCCAGCAGTGGTCCGGCAGGGGGCACTGAAGCTTTCTTT.

The chain uses TRBV15 and TRBJ2-3; D may be TRBD1 (6 bases). The V end lost 3 bases, the J end lost 6 bases, and 10 bases lay between the germline ends. The CDR3 runs 13 residues. Per germline, CDR1 LNHNV and CDR2 YYDKDF (reference sequence). The CDR3 region is CATSRDQGDTQYF. CDR3 bases: TGTGCCACCAGCAGGGACCAGGGGGATACGCAGTATTTT.

V is TRBV5-1 and J is TRBJ2-7; 7 nucleotides line up with TRBD2. There are 15 residues in the CDR3. The germline V gene has CDR1 SGHRS and CDR2 YFSETQ. V lost 0 bases, J lost 6 bases, and 9 bases stayed unmatched. The CDR3 spells CASSLAAGERGEQYF. As DNA, the CDR3 is TGCGCCAGCAGCTTGGCCGCGGGAGAGCGAGGCGAGCAGTACTTC.

The chain recombines TRBV7-9 with TRBJ2-7; 12 bases are shared with TRBD1. Looked up from germline, CDR1 is SEHNR and CDR2 is FQNEAQ (reference sequence). The CDR3 has 16 residues. V was pared by 1 base and J by 4 bases, with 5 bases of the junction left unmatched. This chain's CDR3 is CASSLDGDRGQYEQYF. CDR3 DNA: TGTGCCAGCAGCTTAGATGGGGACAGGGGGCAGTACGAGCAGTACTTC. Filled out from reference TRBV7-9 and TRBJ2-7, the complete variable domain reads DTGVSQNPRHKITKRGQNVTFRCDPISEHNRLYWYRQTLGQGPEFLTYFQNEAQLEKSRLLSDRFSAERPKGSFSTLEIQRTEQGDSAMYLCASSLDGDRGQYEQYFGPGTRLTVT.

This chain links TRBV6-6 with TRBJ1-2; D unclear. The CDR3 is made up of 12 amino acids. Germline-derived CDR1 and CDR2 are MNHNY and SVGAGI (reference sequence). With 3 bases removed from V and 8 bases from J, the gap between germline ends came to 10 bases. CDR3 region: CASSYHGSGYTF. CDR3 DNA sequence: TGTGCCAGCAGTTATCACGGGAGCGGCTACACCTTC.

CDR3 region: CATSRVSGRGGKNIQYF. The CDR3 DNA reads TGTGCCACCAGCAGGGTTAGCGGGAGAGGTGGCAAAAACATTCAGTACTTC. This chain uses TRBV15 with TRBJ2-4; 9 positions match TRBD2. CDR3 length equals 17 residues. The J segment lost 3 bases and the V segment lost 3 bases, leaving 9 bases of the junction unmatched. The germline gives CDR1 LNHNV, CDR2 YYDKDF (reference sequence). Using reference TRBV15 and TRBJ2-4 for the parts outside the CDR3, the full variable domain is DAMVIQNPRYQVTQFGKPVTLSCSQTLNHNVMYWYQQKSSQAPKLLFHYYDKDFNNEADTPDNFQSRRPNTSFCFLDIRSPGLGDTAMYLCATSRVSGRGGKNIQYFGAGTRLSVL.

This clone was seen only a few times. The rearrangement uses TRBV19 and TRBJ1-4; 10 bases agree with TRBD1. This CDR3 region has 15 residues. Trimming took 7 bases from V and 6 from J; bases not matched to a gene: 8. Germline lookup yields CDR1 LNHDA and CDR2 SQIVND (reference sequence). The CDR3 spells CASTRDRGEDEKLFF. CDR3 sequence (DNA): TGTGCCAGTACCCGGGACAGGGGAGAGGATGAAAAACTGTTTTTT. Filled out from reference TRBV19 and TRBJ1-4, the complete variable domain reads DGGITQSPKYLFRKEGQNVTLSCEQNLNHDAMYWYRQDPGQGLRLIYYSQIVNDFQKGDIAEGYSVSREKKESFPLTVTSAQKNPTAFYLCASTRDRGEDEKLFFGSGTQLSVL.

The genes are TRBV28 and TRBJ2-5; 7 bases match TRBD1. Losses at the gene ends were 0 bases for V and 2 bases for J; bases not matched to a gene: 12. From germline, CDR1 is MDHEN and CDR2 SYDVKM. The CDR3 loop spans 18 amino acids. The CDR3 region has the DNA TGTGCCAGCAGTTTATGGGAGAGACGGACAGGACTTCAAGAGACCCAGTACTTC. Encoded protein: CASSLWERRTGLQETQYF.

The chain has TRBV19 and TRBJ1-1; 9 positions agree with TRBD1. Trimming cost V 7 bases and J 5 bases; bases outside gene matches: 11. The CDR3 is 15 amino acids. The germline V gene encodes CDR1 LNHDA and CDR2 SQIVND (reference sequence). CDR3 sequence: CASTNRDRAGTEAFF. As DNA, the CDR3 is TGTGCCAGTACCAACAGGGACAGGGCCGGTACTGAAGCTTTCTTT.

CDR3 in amino acids: CASNQRGRLYEQYF. The CDR3 coding sequence is TGTGCCAGCAACCAGCGGGGCAGGCTCTACGAGCAGTACTTC. The chain uses TRBV13 and TRBJ2-7, with 7 bases that match TRBD2. This CDR3 is 14 amino acids long. The ends lost 7 bases at V and 3 bases at J; junction bases unmatched: 9. Germline CDR1 and CDR2: PRHDT and FYEKMQ (reference sequence).

This clone has a handful of counts. V usage is TRBV5-4 and J usage is TRBJ1-1, with D possibly matching TRBD1 (6 bases). CDR1 is SGHNT and CDR2 is YYREEE in the germline V gene (reference sequence). This CDR3 is 13 amino acids long. The germline V and J ends were trimmed by 9 bases and 1 base, with 13 bases remaining between them. In DNA form, the CDR3 reads TGTGCCACCGGACAGATAGAGAACACTGAAGCTTTCTTT. This translates into CATGQIENTEAFF.

The J gene is TRBJ2-1, the V gene TRBV6-4; 9 bases map to TRBD1. The ends lost 5 bases at V and 5 bases at J; junction bases unmatched: 13. Germline V CDR1 and CDR2: MRHNA, SNTAGT. CDR3 length equals 17 residues. In DNA form, the CDR3 reads TGTGCCAGCAGTCCACGTCATGGGGACAGGGCCAACAATGAGCAGTTCTTC. Residues: CASSPRHGDRANNEQFF.